Each of the 8 T cell receptor beta chains below was sequenced from the same sample in a study of T-cell memory formation after mild COVID-19. One entry per CDR3 protein, called by TCRdb with MiXCR from the 5' RACE reads. The table records roughly 370,000 distinct CDR3 sequences, approximately 15% of them present only once. The sequenced sample was PBMCs or a T cell subset sorted from them (not recorded which). All receptors come from a man aged 18 to 30 who had mild COVID-19 (a few samples of this study predate the infection). Cell type and time point are not known.

The chain recombines TRBV7-9 with TRBJ2-5; D is possibly TRBD1 (5 bases). This CDR3 is built from 13 residues. V gave up 3 bases and J gave up 3 bases, with 8 bases separating them. Germline loops: CDR1 SEHNR, CDR2 FQNEAQ (reference sequence). CDR3 bases: TGTGCCAGCAGCTTTGCGACAGAAGAGACCCAGTACTTC. Translation gives CASSFATEETQYF.

The genes are TRBV5-1 and TRBJ1-1, with D tentatively TRBD1 (5 bases). The CDR3 extends over 14 amino acids. The germline V gene has CDR1 SGHRS and CDR2 YFSETQ. V was pared by 2 bases and J by 4 bases, with 12 bases between. Written as DNA, the CDR3 is TGCGCCAGCAGCTTCACCCAGGGTACCACTGAAGCTTTCTTT. This translates into CASSFTQGTTEAFF.

V gene TRBV5-1 combines with J gene TRBJ2-3; tentative D call: TRBD1 (5 bases). The V end was cut by 0 bases, the J end by 5 bases, with 19 bases between. The CDR3 runs to 17 residues. Germline loops: CDR1 SGHRS, CDR2 YFSETQ. The CDR3 sequence: CASSLEPTDPWVDTQYF. The CDR3 DNA follows: TGCGCCAGCAGCTTGGAACCGACAGACCCTTGGGTAGATACGCAGTATTTT. Combining the CDR3 with reference TRBV5-1 and TRBJ2-3 gives the whole variable domain KAGVTQTPRYLIKTRGQQVTLSCSPISGHRSVSWYQQTPGQGLQFLFEYFSETQRNKGNFPGRFSGRQFSNSRSEMNVSTLELGDSALYLCASSLEPTDPWVDTQYFGPGTRLTVL.

The V and J genes are TRBV19 and TRBJ2-1, with 8 bases that match TRBD1. This CDR3 has 16 residues. Germline values: CDR1 LNHDA, CDR2 SQIVND (reference sequence). Trimming took 5 bases from V and 2 from J; bases not matched to a gene: 8. The chain's CDR3 is CASSWGLTGAYNEQFF. CDR3 DNA: TGTGCCAGTAGTTGGGGCCTGACAGGGGCCTACAATGAGCAGTTCTTC.

In its sample, this clonotype was seen a few times. The chain uses TRBV13 and TRBJ2-6; TRBD1 agrees at 12 bases. J was trimmed by 2 bases and V by 3 bases; bases with no gene match: 5. The germline CDR1 and CDR2 sequences are PRHDT and FYEKMQ (reference sequence). This CDR3 contains 18 residues. CDR3 coding DNA: TGTGCCAGCAGCTTTCTGGGACAGGGGGCCCCTGGGGCCAACGTCCTGACTTTC. Amino acid sequence: CASSFLGQGAPGANVLTF. The whole variable domain, remainder taken from reference TRBV13 and TRBJ2-6, is AAGVIQSPRHLIKEKRETATLKCYPIPRHDTVYWYQQGPGQDPQFLISFYEKMQSDKGSIPDRFSAQQFSDYHSELNMSSLELGDSALYFCASSFLGQGAPGANVLTFGAGSRLTVL.

The rearrangement links TRBV5-1 to TRBJ1-2; 7 bases map to TRBD1. Trimming removed 4 bases from V and 7 bases from J; junction bases left unmatched: 7. This CDR3 spans 13 amino acids. Per germline, CDR1 SGHRS and CDR2 YFSETQ. The CDR3 DNA reads as TGCGCCAGCAGCACCCAACAGGGGTCTGGCTACACCTTC. It is translated as CASSTQQGSGYTF.

In this sample, this clonotype turned up a few times. The chain recombines TRBV29-1 with TRBJ2-7, with 7 bases matching TRBD1. CDR3 size: 13 residues. CDR1 is SQVTM and CDR2 is ANQGSEA in the germline V gene. V dropped 6 bases and J dropped 0; count of bases not matched to a gene: 5. Here the CDR3 reads CSVSRGSSYEQYF. DNA for the CDR3: TGCAGCGTATCCAGGGGGTCCTCCTACGAGCAGTACTTC.

The chain recombines TRBV6-5 with TRBJ2-1, with 15 bases that match TRBD2. In germline, CDR1 is MNHEY, CDR2 SVGAGI. V shed 8 bases and J 8 bases; nucleotides not matched to a gene: 4. The CDR3 covers 14 residues. The CDR3, as DNA: TGTGCCAGCGGACTAGCGGGGGGGGTAGATGAGCAGTTCTTC. Translating it yields CASGLAGGVDEQFF.